The 26 T cell receptor beta chains in this list originate from one sample, sequenced in a study of T-cell reconstitution after alpha-beta-depleted transplantation in children. Preparing the TCRbeta library involved the use of unique molecular identifiers. TCRdb called the PCR reads again in MiXCR, with one record for every CDR3 protein. The repertoire holds 450,000 to 600,000 distinct CDR3 sequences, with about 10% as singletons. Sequenced here: PBMCs, sampled before TCRalphabeta/CD19-depleted stem cell transplant. The source of these receptors is a child aged 2 to 10 with inherited bone marrow failure, due to receive a stem cell transplant.

This clonotype was found many times. The chain employs TRBV7-9 and TRBJ2-1; D remains ambiguous. The CDR3 covers 15 residues. Trimming removed 6 bases from V and 7 bases from J, with 19 bases in between. Looked up from germline, CDR1 is SEHNR and CDR2 is FQNEAQ (reference sequence). CDR3 amino acids: CASSNGFVDGNEQFF. Written as DNA, the CDR3 is TGTGCCAGCAGTAACGGATTCGTTGACGGGAATGAGCAGTTCTTC.

Ten or more counts support this clonotype. This sequence joins TRBV20-1 and TRBJ2-7; 8 positions agree with TRBD1. CDR3 size: 14 residues. The J segment lost 2 bases and the V segment lost 0 bases, leaving 3 bases of the junction unmatched. The germline V gene encodes CDR1 DFQATT and CDR2 SNEGSKA (reference sequence). The CDR3 bases are TGCAGTGCTAGAGAATCAGGGGGCCCCTACGAGCAGTACTTC. Its translation is CSARESGGPYEQYF.

This clonotype was seen ten or more times. The chain recombines TRBV6-5 with TRBJ2-7, with 7 bases that match TRBD2. Germline loops: CDR1 MNHEY, CDR2 SVGAGI. Germline trimming cut 2 bases from V and 0 bases from J; bases unmatched to any gene: 1. This CDR3 contains 14 residues. This CDR3 is CASSYTGGSYEQYF. The DNA of the CDR3 is TGTGCCAGCAGTTACACGGGAGGCTCCTACGAGCAGTACTTC.

This clonotype was seen a few times. The V and J genes are TRBV20-1 and TRBJ2-3; D call uncertain. V lost 3 bases, J lost 2 bases, and 6 bases lay in between. Per the germline V gene, CDR1 is DFQATT and CDR2 is SNEGSKA (reference sequence). The CDR3 contains 12 residues. The CDR3: CSASQPTDTQYF. In nucleotides, the CDR3 is TGCAGTGCTAGTCAGCCCACAGATACGCAGTATTTT.

This clonotype was recorded many times. The genes are TRBV25-1 and TRBJ2-3; D is undetermined. CDR1 MGHDK and CDR2 SYGVNS come from the germline V gene. With 6 bases removed from V and 5 bases from J, the gap between germline ends came to 9 bases. There are 12 residues in the CDR3. As DNA, the CDR3 is TGTGCCAGCAGCCAATTAAGAGATACGCAGTATTTT. Protein product: CASSQLRDTQYF. Variable domain in full (rest from reference TRBV25-1 and TRBJ2-3): EADIYQTPRYLVIGTGKKITLECSQTMGHDKMYWYQQDPGMELHLIHYSYGVNSTEKGDLSSESTVSRIRTEHFPLTLESARPSHTSQYLCASSQLRDTQYFGPGTRLTVL.

At least ten counts were recorded for this clonotype. The V gene is TRBV5-5, the J gene TRBJ2-7, with D tentatively TRBD2 (5 bases). There are 12 residues in the CDR3. Germline CDR1 reads SGHKS; CDR2 reads YYEKEE (reference sequence). Trimming shortened V by 6 bases and J by 4 bases, and 11 bases separated the two germline ends. CDR3 loop: CASTNPGYEQYF. CDR3 bases: TGTGCCAGCACTAACCCGGGGTACGAGCAGTACTTC.

The chain joins TRBV7-9 to TRBJ2-2; possibly TRBD1 for D (6 bases). Trimming left V 6 bases short and J 3 bases short, with 14 bases between. The germline V gene has CDR1 SEHNR and CDR2 FQNEAQ (reference sequence). There are 15 residues in the CDR3. The CDR3, as DNA: TGTGCCAGCAGGTTCTGGGACATAGACACCGGGGAGCTGTTTTTT. Encoded protein: CASRFWDIDTGELFF.

This clonotype was detected ten times or more. The chain is built from TRBV29-1 and TRBJ2-7, with 13 positions matching TRBD2. V gave up 1 base and J gave up 2 bases; unmatched junction bases: 11. CDR1 and CDR2 (germline): SQVTM, ANQGSEA. This CDR3 comprises 18 residues. CDR3: CSVEVPRTSGGLAYEQYF. The CDR3 bases are TGCAGCGTTGAAGTCCCCAGGACTAGCGGGGGTTTGGCCTACGAGCAGTACTTC.

The sample holds many counts of this clonotype. The V and J genes are TRBV7-2 and TRBJ1-5; no reliable D call. Germline V gene sequence: CDR1 SGHTA, CDR2 FQGNSA. V lost 4 bases to trimming and J lost 0 bases, with 13 bases between them. The CDR3 runs 16 residues. CDR3 coding DNA: TGTGCCAGCAGCTCACACGGACCTTATAGCAATCAGCCCCAGCATTTT. Its translation: CASSSHGPYSNQPQHF.

This clonotype showed up many times. The J gene is TRBJ2-2, the V gene TRBV21-1. TRBV21-1 is recorded as a pseudogene. CDR3 size: 13 residues. The CDR3 nucleotides read TGTGCCAGCAGCAATTGGAGCACCGGGGAGCTGTTTTTT. As protein: CASSNWSTGELFF.

The chain uses TRBV28 and TRBJ2-1; D may be TRBD2 (6 bases). Looked up from germline, CDR1 is MDHEN and CDR2 is SYDVKM. There are 17 residues in the CDR3. Trimming cost V 5 bases and J 0 bases, with 17 bases left between them. CDR3 coding DNA: TGTGCCAGCAGTGCCCACGGGAGCGGATTCTCCTACAATGAGCAGTTCTTC. Translated, it gives CASSAHGSGFSYNEQFF.

This clonotype came up many times. The chain links TRBV20-1 to TRBJ2-4, with D possibly matching TRBD2 (6 bases). CDR1 and CDR2 (germline): DFQATT, SNEGSKA (reference sequence). V was cut by 5 bases and J by 1 base, with 12 bases left in between. The CDR3 has 14 amino acids. The CDR3 spells CSASQAGAKNIQYF. The CDR3 DNA sequence: TGCAGTGCTTCCCAGGCGGGGGCCAAAAACATTCAGTACTTC.

In its sample, this clonotype was seen a few times. The V and J genes are TRBV19 and TRBJ1-3, with D hard to call. CDR1 is LNHDA, CDR2 SQIVND, per germline (reference sequence). The CDR3 loop spans 14 amino acids. V lost 7 bases and J lost 4, with 14 bases in between. CDR3 coding DNA: TGTGCCAGTATCCGGACGGAGCCCGGAAACACCATATATTTT. This sequence encodes CASIRTEPGNTIYF.

At least ten counts were recorded for this clonotype. V is TRBV3-1 and J is TRBJ2-7; TRBD2 matches at 7 bases. V lost 2 bases, J lost 3 bases, and 4 bases stayed unmatched. The germline V gene has CDR1 LGHDT and CDR2 YNNKEL (reference sequence). The CDR3 runs 14 residues. The DNA of the CDR3 is TGTGCCAGCAGCCAACTAGCGGAGGACTACGAGCAGTACTTC. Translation gives CASSQLAEDYEQYF.

This clonotype was detected only a few times. The chain employs TRBV12-3 or TRBV12-4 and TRBJ2-2, with D perhaps matching TRBD1 or TRBD2 (6 bases each). Trimming removed 3 bases at V and 3 bases at J, with 20 bases between. The CDR3 consists of 18 residues. DNA for the CDR3: TGTGCCAGCAGTTTCCCCCGGGGGCAGGGGCCGGACACCGGGGAGCTGTTTTTT. Encoded protein: CASSFPRGQGPDTGELFF.

This clonotype was observed at least ten times. The gene calls are TRBV20-1 and TRBJ2-5; D not resolved. V lost 1 base, J lost 5 bases, and 17 bases lay in between. From germline, CDR1 is DFQATT and CDR2 SNEGSKA (reference sequence). This CDR3 region has 15 residues. CDR3 sequence reads: CSARGLFMVEETQYF. In DNA form, the CDR3 reads TGCAGTGCTAGAGGCCTATTTATGGTGGAGGAGACCCAGTACTTC.

This clonotype was detected ten times or more. This chain connects TRBV3-1 to TRBJ2-1; 8 nucleotides agree with TRBD2. Germline V gene data show CDR1 as LGHDT and CDR2 as YNNKEL (reference sequence). The ends lost 3 bases at V and 10 bases at J; junction bases unmatched: 14. This CDR3 spans 16 amino acids. In nucleotides, the CDR3 is TGTGCCAGCAGCCACATCTCATCGGGAGGGCTCTGGGAGCAGTTCTTC. This sequence encodes CASSHISSGGLWEQFF.

The table lists this clonotype with many counts. The chain couples TRBV3-1 to TRBJ2-1; D may match TRBD1 or TRBD2 (5 bases each). The CDR3 loop spans 15 amino acids. The V end was cut by 4 bases, the J end by 0 bases, with 10 bases between. CDR1 and CDR2 (germline): LGHDT, YNNKEL (reference sequence). The CDR3, as DNA: TGTGCCAGCAGCCCAGGGACCCACTCCTACAATGAGCAGTTCTTC. Its protein is CASSPGTHSYNEQFF.

Turning to this clonotype: A read error may produce the germline difference seen at one junction end. V is TRBV6-5 and J is TRBJ2-5; D may match TRBD1 or TRBD2 (5 bases each). There are 13 residues in the CDR3. CDR1 MNHEY and CDR2 SVGAGI come from the germline V gene. This CDR3 reads CASSYSTAGTQCF. The CDR3 coding sequence is TGTGCCAGCAGTTACTCGACCGCCGGGACCCAGTGCTTC.

The sample holds many counts of this clonotype. The chain links TRBV7-2 to TRBJ2-3, with 11 bases matching TRBD2. Germline assignment: CDR1 SGHTA and CDR2 FQGNSA. The CDR3 is 14 amino acids. The trim removed 1 base at V and 9 bases at J, leaving 3 bases unmatched. The CDR3 spells CASSLGRLAGTQYF. The CDR3 DNA follows: TGTGCCAGCAGCTTAGGGAGACTAGCGGGGACGCAGTATTTT.

V and J are TRBV6-2 or TRBV6-3 and TRBJ2-2; a possible D gene is TRBD2 (6 bases). Trimming pared 4 bases from V and 3 bases from J, leaving 15 bases between. The CDR3 extends over 16 amino acids. The germline gives CDR1 MNHEY, CDR2 SVGEGT. Written as DNA, the CDR3 is TGTGCCAGCAGTTTCCGGGACTCCCCATACACCGGGGAGCTGTTTTTT. It translates to CASSFRDSPYTGELFF.

This clonotype has just a few counts. The gene calls are TRBV6-2 or TRBV6-3 and TRBJ2-7; 8 nucleotides agree with TRBD2. The CDR3 has 15 amino acids. Trimming cost V 6 bases and J 2 bases; bases outside gene matches: 9. Germline values: CDR1 MNHEY, CDR2 SVGEGT. Written as DNA, the CDR3 is TGTGCCAGCAGCGACGGACTAGCTGATGCCTACGAGCAGTACTTC. Its protein is CASSDGLADAYEQYF.

Notes on this clonotype: A much larger clone sits a single nucleotide away, making a read error possible. The chain employs TRBV27 and TRBJ2-2; D not certain. Germline values: CDR1 MNHEY, CDR2 SMNVEV (reference sequence). The CDR3 totals 16 residues. The DNA for the CDR3 is TGTACCAGCAGTTCGCCATTCCCCCCGAACACCGGGGAGCTGTTTTTT. It translates to CTSSSPFPPNTGELFF.

This chain joins TRBV30 and TRBJ2-1, with 9 bases identical to TRBD2. V shed 0 bases and J 3 bases; nucleotides not matched to a gene: 6. Germline CDR1 and CDR2: GTSNPN and SVGIG (reference sequence). The CDR3 has 16 residues. The DNA for the CDR3 is TGTGCCTGGAGTGTCCGCGGGGGGGCCGACTACAATGAGCAGTTCTTC. Amino acids: CAWSVRGGADYNEQFF.

This clonotype was counted between two and nine times. This sequence joins TRBV5-1 and TRBJ1-1, with TRBD1 matching over 8 bases. This CDR3 region has 16 residues. The ends lost 4 bases at V and 0 bases at J; junction bases unmatched: 8. CDR1 SGHRS and CDR2 YFSETQ come from the germline V gene. The chain's CDR3 is CASSPTGGALNTEAFF. CDR3 nucleotide sequence: TGCGCCAGCAGCCCCACAGGGGGAGCGCTGAACACTGAAGCTTTCTTT.

This clonotype was detected ten times or more. This sequence joins TRBV20-1 and TRBJ2-2; D unresolved. The CDR3 has 14 amino acids. Germline lookup yields CDR1 DFQATT and CDR2 SNEGSKA (reference sequence). The germline V and J ends were trimmed by 6 bases and 1 base, with 12 bases remaining between them. The CDR3 region has the DNA TGCAGTGCCTTATTGGGTGGGAACACCGGGGAGCTGTTTTTT. It yields the protein CSALLGGNTGELFF.